This T cell receptor beta chain was documented in a study of spatial heterogeneity in lung cancer. Whole-study findings and limits: Blood carried ubiquitous expanded tumor TCRs more at resection than follow-up.

One entry per CDR3 protein results from TCRdb running MiXCR on the 5' RACE reads. The table has some 70,000 distinct CDR3 sequences, 10% to 15% seen once. Time point in this sample: sample taken at primary tumor resection. Tumor, nontumor lung or frozen PBMC supplied whole RNA, sequenced without sorting. Untreated early-stage non-small cell lung cancer patients, roughly 72 in total, were the donors. This clonotype was detected only a few times. What it binds is not known. CDR1 is SGHAT and CDR2 is FQDESV in the germline V gene (reference sequence). The CDR3 runs 15 residues. Trimming took off 5 bases at V and 2 bases at J, with 16 bases between the two ends.

This chain connects TRBV11-1 to TRBJ2-7, with D maybe TRBD1 (6 bases). This TCR derives from a male donor with early-stage non-small cell lung cancer. The sample consisted of PBMCs, taken at surgery. CDR3 DNA: TGTGCCAGCAGCAGTGGAGGACAGACACCCTACGAGCAGTACTTC. This translates into CASSSGGQTPYEQYF.